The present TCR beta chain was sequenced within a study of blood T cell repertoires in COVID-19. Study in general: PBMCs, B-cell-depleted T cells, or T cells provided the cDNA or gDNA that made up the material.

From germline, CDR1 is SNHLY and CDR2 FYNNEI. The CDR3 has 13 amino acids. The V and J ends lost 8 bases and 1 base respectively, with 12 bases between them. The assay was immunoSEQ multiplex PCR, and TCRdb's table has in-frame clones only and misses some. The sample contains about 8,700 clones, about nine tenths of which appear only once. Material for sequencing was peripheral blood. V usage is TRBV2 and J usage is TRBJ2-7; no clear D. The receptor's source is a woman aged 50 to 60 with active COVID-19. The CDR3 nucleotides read TGTGCCAGCGCCGCCACAGCTTCCTACGAGCAGTACTTC. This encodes CASAATASYEQYF.